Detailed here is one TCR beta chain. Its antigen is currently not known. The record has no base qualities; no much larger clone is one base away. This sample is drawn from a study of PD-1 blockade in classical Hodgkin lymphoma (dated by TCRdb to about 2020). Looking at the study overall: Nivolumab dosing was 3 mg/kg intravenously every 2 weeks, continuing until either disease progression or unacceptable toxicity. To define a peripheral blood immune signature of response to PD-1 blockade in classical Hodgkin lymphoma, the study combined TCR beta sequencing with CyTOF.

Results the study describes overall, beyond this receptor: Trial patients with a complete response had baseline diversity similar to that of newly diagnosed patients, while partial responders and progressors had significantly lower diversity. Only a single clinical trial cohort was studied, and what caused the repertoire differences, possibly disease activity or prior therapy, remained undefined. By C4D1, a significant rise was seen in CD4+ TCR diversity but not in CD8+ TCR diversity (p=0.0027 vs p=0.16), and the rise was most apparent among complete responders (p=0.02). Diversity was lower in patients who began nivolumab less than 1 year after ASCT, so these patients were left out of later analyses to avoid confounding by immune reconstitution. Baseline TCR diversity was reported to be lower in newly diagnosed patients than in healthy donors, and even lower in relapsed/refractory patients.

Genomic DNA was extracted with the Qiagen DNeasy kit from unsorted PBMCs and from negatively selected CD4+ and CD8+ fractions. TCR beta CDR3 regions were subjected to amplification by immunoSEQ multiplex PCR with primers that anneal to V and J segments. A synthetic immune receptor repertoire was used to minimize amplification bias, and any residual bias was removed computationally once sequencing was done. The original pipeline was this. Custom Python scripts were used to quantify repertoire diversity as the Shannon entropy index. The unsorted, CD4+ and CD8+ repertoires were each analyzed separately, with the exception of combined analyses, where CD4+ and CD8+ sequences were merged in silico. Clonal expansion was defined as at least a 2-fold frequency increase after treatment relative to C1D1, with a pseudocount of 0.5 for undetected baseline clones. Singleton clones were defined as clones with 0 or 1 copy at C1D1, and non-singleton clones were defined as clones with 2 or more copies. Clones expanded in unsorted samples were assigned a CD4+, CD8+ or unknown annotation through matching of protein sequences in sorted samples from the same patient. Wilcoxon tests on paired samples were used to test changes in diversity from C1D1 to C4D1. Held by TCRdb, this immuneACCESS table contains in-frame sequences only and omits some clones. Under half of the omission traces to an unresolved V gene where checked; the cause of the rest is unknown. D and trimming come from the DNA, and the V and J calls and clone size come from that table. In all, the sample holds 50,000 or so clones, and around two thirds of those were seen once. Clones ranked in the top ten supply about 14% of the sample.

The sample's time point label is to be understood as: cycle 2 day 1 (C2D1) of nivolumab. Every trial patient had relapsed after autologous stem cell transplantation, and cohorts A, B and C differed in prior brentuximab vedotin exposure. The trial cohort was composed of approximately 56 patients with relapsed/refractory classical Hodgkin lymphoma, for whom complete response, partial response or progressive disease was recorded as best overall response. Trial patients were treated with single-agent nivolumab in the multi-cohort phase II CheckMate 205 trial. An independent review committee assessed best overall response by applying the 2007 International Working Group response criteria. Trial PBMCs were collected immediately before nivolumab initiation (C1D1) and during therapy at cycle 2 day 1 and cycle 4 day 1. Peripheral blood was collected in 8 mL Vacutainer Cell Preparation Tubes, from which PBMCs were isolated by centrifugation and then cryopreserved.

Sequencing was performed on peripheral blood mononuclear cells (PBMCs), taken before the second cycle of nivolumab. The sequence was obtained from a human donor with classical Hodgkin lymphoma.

In nucleotides, the sequence is TGTGCCAGCAGCCTTAGGCGACAGTACTACGAGCAGTACTTC. Translated, it reads CASSLRRQYYEQYF. The rearrangement combines TRBV11-2 with TRBJ2-7; TRBD1 might be the D gene, on 5 matching bases. The CDR1 and CDR2 encoded by the germline V gene are SGHAT and FQNNGV. Deletion took 5 bases off V and 3 bases off J, with a span of 14 bases between the germline ends. The CDR3 holds 14 amino acids from the cysteine to the phenylalanine. The only DNA kept is the CDR3, 42 bases in frame from the first base.